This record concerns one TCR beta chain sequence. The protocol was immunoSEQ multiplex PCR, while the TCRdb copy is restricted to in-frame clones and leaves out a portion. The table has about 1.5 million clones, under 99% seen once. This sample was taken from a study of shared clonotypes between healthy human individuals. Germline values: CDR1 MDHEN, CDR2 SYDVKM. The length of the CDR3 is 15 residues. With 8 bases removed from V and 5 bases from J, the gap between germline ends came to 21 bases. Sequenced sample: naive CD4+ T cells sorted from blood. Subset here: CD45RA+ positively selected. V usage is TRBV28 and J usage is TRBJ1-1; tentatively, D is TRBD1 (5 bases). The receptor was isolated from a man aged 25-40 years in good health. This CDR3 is CASPPAGGLETEAFF. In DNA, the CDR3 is TGTGCCAGCCCGCCGGCGGGGGGACTCGAAACTGAAGCTTTCTTT.